This TCR beta chain was identified in a study of Tregs in tolerant kidney transplant recipients. General study results and limits: Findings come from small patient numbers and require larger validation.

This CDR3 region has 20 residues. Germline V gene sequence: CDR1 MGHRA, CDR2 YSYEKL. With 4 bases clipped from V and 0 bases from J, the junction kept 13 bases outside the gene matches. For this clone: The antigen remains unidentified.

Here immunoSEQ multiplex PCR was the method, and the copy in TCRdb shows in-frame clones only, minus some. The data show over 50,000 clones, around four fifths seen once. This chain uses TRBV4-1 with TRBJ2-7; 15 bases match TRBD2. The origin of this receptor is a human donor in good health. The sample consisted of CD4+ T cells from blood. CDR3 coding DNA: TGCGCCAGCAGCCGATCGGATGGGACTAGCGGGGGGCTCCTCTCCTACGAGCAGTACTTC. Translated: CASSRSDGTSGGLLSYEQYF.